The 20 T cell receptor beta chains in this list originate from one sample, sequenced in a study of T cells expressing NK-cell markers. From its re-call of the 5' RACE reads, TCRdb lists each CDR3 protein once, without DNA. Its table records tens of thousands of distinct CDR3 sequences. Sequencing was carried out using blood T cells: a sorted CD56 or NKG2C T cell subset, CD4+ or CD8+ T cells, or bulk PBMC T cells (not recorded which). All receptors come from a woman between 18 and 75 years old in good health.

The chain has TRBV4-1 and TRBJ2-3; as DNA is missing, the TRBD2 call by TCRdb cannot be tested. The length of the CDR3 is 14 residues. Germline CDR1 is MGHRA and CDR2 is YSYEKL. CDR3 residues: CASRLAPGTDTQYF.

This chain connects TRBV7-9 to TRBJ2-1; TCRdb outputs TRBD2, but without DNA this stays unchecked. This CDR3 has 21 residues. CDR1 is SEHNR and CDR2 is FQNEAQ in the germline V gene (reference sequence). The CDR3 spells CASSFPTPGRALLSSYNEQFF.

V usage is TRBV6-1 and J usage is TRBJ2-3; TCRdb reports TRBD2, a call that lacks DNA to check it against. Germline V gene sequence: CDR1 MNHNS, CDR2 SASEGT. There are 15 residues in the CDR3. This chain's CDR3 is CASSALAGEADTQYF.

The chain recombines TRBV5-1 with TRBJ1-3; the TCRdb D gene call, TRBD1, has no DNA to confirm it. The CDR3 runs 17 residues. In germline, CDR1 is SGHRS, CDR2 YFSETQ. The chain's CDR3 is CASSSETAPSPGNTIYF.

The rearrangement uses TRBV7-3 and TRBJ1-1. Germline CDR1 and CDR2: SGHTA and FQGTGA. The CDR3 totals 15 residues. The CDR3 region is CASSRTGSMDTEAFF.

V usage is TRBV27 and J usage is TRBJ2-1; there is no DNA to check the TCRdb D call of TRBD1. The CDR3 is 16 amino acids. Germline loops: CDR1 MNHEY, CDR2 SMNVEV (reference sequence). The chain's CDR3 is CASSQVGRGRSNEQFF.

The rearrangement links TRBV10-3 to TRBJ2-3; TCRdb returns TRBD1, unconfirmable since there is no DNA. The CDR3 loop spans 14 amino acids. The V gene's germline CDR1 is ENHRY and CDR2 SYGVKD. This CDR3 reads CAIRPAGATDTQYF.

The rearrangement links TRBV5-1 to TRBJ2-1; the TCRdb D gene call, TRBD1, has no DNA to confirm it. Germline V gene sequence: CDR1 SGHRS, CDR2 YFSETQ. This CDR3 comprises 17 residues. The CDR3 region is CASSLAGAGGSYNEQFF.

The chain links TRBV27 to TRBJ1-6; TCRdb designates TRBD1, a call that cannot be tested without DNA. The CDR3 sequence is 16 residues long. The germline V gene encodes CDR1 MNHEY and CDR2 SMNVEV (reference sequence). CDR3 sequence: CASSFGGTSYNSPLHF.

This chain connects TRBV4-1 to TRBJ2-5; with no DNA, the TCRdb D assignment of TRBD1 cannot be verified. The CDR3 has 14 residues. Per the germline V gene, CDR1 is MGHRA and CDR2 is YSYEKL. The CDR3 here is CASSPPGVQETQYF.

The chain joins TRBV7-9 to TRBJ2-2. Looked up from germline, CDR1 is SEHNR and CDR2 is FQNEAQ (reference sequence). This CDR3 contains 13 residues. The CDR3 region is CASSPINTGELFF.

CDR3: CASSYSRAMNTEAFF. The rearrangement links TRBV6-5 to TRBJ1-1. This CDR3 region has 15 residues. Looked up from germline, CDR1 is MNHEY and CDR2 is SVGAGI.

The chain is built from TRBV27 and TRBJ1-5. The length of the CDR3 is 12 residues. Germline CDR1 MNHEY, CDR2 SMNVEV (reference sequence). This CDR3 is CASSPNNQPQHF.

The chain uses TRBV7-8 and TRBJ2-1; no DNA is available, so the TRBD2 call from TCRdb remains unchecked. The CDR3 has 17 residues. Germline V gives CDR1 SGHVS, CDR2 FQNEAQ. CDR3 sequence: CASSSRLVDSSYNEQFF.

The CDR3 spells CASSESETMNTEAFF. This chain links TRBV13 with TRBJ1-1. The CDR3 runs to 15 residues. Per germline, CDR1 PRHDT and CDR2 FYEKMQ (reference sequence).

This chain connects TRBV3-1 to TRBJ2-7. The CDR3 spans 13 residues. Germline CDR1 LGHDT, CDR2 YNNKEL (reference sequence). CDR3 in amino acids: CASSPTGPGEQYF.

The chain carries TRBV4-1 and TRBJ2-1; TCRdb designates TRBD1, a call that cannot be tested without DNA. Per germline, CDR1 MGHRA and CDR2 YSYEKL. CDR3 length: 15 residues. CDR3 residues: CASSLRDRGGDEQFF.

The V and J genes are TRBV27 and TRBJ2-5. The germline V gene encodes CDR1 MNHEY and CDR2 SMNVEV (reference sequence). This CDR3 has 11 amino acids. The CDR3 loop is CASRYQETQYF.

The CDR3 is CAWIGRTSGITGELFF. The rearrangement links TRBV30 to TRBJ2-2; TCRdb proposes TRBD2, but this gene call is untestable without DNA. CDR1 and CDR2 (germline): GTSNPN, SVGIG (reference sequence). CDR3 length: 16 residues. The entire variable domain, with the rest obtained from reference TRBV30 and TRBJ2-2, is as follows: SQTIHQWPATLVQPVGSPLSLECTVEGTSNPNLYWYRQAAGRGLQLLFYSVGIGQISSEVPQNLSASRPQDRQFILSSKKLLLSDSGFYLCAWIGRTSGITGELFFGEGSRLTVL.

The rearrangement uses TRBV28 and TRBJ2-3; the D gene TCRdb calls, TRBD1, cannot be checked with no DNA. There are 16 residues in the CDR3. The germline gives CDR1 MDHEN, CDR2 SYDVKM. The CDR3: CASSMVGTGGTDTQYF.